This TCR beta chain stems from a study of cytomegalovirus exposure and HLA in healthy donors. Broader study findings: A few CMV-associated chains were confirmed in vitro to be specific for CMV antigens.

Per germline, CDR1 MNHNY and CDR2 SVGAGI (reference sequence). The length of the CDR3 is 15 residues. V shed 5 bases and J 6 bases; nucleotides not matched to a gene: 7. The PCR used 60 Vbeta and 13 Jbeta primers. Sequencing was performed with immunoSEQ multiplex PCR; in TCRdb, only in-frame clones are kept and a portion is missing. The sample holds more than 150,000 clones, more than 75% seen once. About this clone: The antigen is undetermined.

The clonotype comes from a woman aged 25 to 39 in good health and CMV-seropositive. The source material was PBMCs. The chain employs TRBV6-6 and TRBJ1-3, with 10 bases that match TRBD1. CDR3 sequence: CASSAAGTGENTIYF. CDR3 nucleotide sequence: TGTGCCAGCAGTGCCGCCGGGACAGGGGAAAACACCATATATTTT.